The sequence of this T cell receptor beta chain was determined in a study of shared clonotypes between healthy human individuals. Profiling relied on immunoSEQ multiplex PCR, and the TCRdb table lists in-frame clones only, not all of them. The repertoire holds over 950,000 clones, 60% to 80% seen once, with over 0.8% in the top ten. The table lists this clone with a few counts. This CDR3 has 14 amino acids. CDR1 MNHEY and CDR2 SMNVEV come from the germline V gene (reference sequence). V lost 7 bases, J lost 7 bases, and 8 bases stayed unmatched. The sequenced material came from memory CD4+ T cells from PBMCs. Subset described: CD45RA-negative fraction. The sequence came from a man younger than 35 in good health. Some clones in this sample may be carry-over from other donors' samples. This chain connects TRBV27 to TRBJ1-1; 11 bases align to TRBD1. The CDR3 nucleotides are TGTGCCAGCATCATGGACAGGGGGCGCGGTGAAGCTTTCTTT. This encodes CASIMDRGRGEAFF.